This TCR beta chain comes out of a study of T-cell reconstitution after alpha-beta-depleted transplantation in children. Unique molecular identifiers were built into the TCRbeta library. TCRdb re-called the PCR reads with MiXCR, one entry per CDR3 protein. The sample records a few hundred thousand distinct CDR3 sequences, approximately 12% being singletons. V lost 1 base to trimming and J lost 7 bases, with 11 bases between them. Germline CDR1 and CDR2: SEHNR and FQNEAQ (reference sequence). The CDR3 runs to 13 residues. This clonotype was seen only a few times. The clonotype originates from a human donor who donated a stem cell graft to a child with combined immunodeficiency. The material sequenced was PBMCs from the stem cell graft donor, taken from the stem cell graft. The rearrangement joins TRBV7-9 to TRBJ2-7; D ambiguous. CDR3 protein: CASSLGAAQEQYF. DNA for the CDR3: TGTGCCAGCAGCTTAGGGGCAGCCCAAGAGCAGTACTTC.